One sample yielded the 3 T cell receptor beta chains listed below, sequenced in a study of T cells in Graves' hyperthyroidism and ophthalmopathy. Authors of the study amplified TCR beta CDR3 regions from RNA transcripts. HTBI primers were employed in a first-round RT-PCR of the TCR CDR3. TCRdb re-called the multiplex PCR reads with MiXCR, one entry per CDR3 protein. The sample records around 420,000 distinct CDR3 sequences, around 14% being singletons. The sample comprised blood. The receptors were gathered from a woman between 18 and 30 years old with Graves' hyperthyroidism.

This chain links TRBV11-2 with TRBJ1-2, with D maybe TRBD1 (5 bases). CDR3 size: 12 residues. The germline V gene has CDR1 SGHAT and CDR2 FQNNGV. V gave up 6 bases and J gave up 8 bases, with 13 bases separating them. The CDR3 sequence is CASREGWDGYTF. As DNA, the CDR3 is TGTGCCAGCAGAGAGGGTTGGGACGGCTACACCTTC.

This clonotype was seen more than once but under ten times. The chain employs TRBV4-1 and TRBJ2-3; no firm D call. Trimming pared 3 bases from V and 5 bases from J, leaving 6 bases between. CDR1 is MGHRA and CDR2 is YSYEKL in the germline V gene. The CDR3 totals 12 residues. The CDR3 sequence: CASSHIRDTQYF. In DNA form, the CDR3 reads TGCGCCAGCAGCCATATCCGAGATACGCAGTATTTT.

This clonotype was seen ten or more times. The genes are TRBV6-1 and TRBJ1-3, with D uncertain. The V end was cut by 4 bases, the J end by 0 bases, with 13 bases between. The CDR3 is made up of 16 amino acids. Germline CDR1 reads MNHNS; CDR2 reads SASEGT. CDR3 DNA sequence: TGTGCCAGCAGTGTAGAGACGGCTTTCTCTGGAAACACCATATATTTT. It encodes CASSVETAFSGNTIYF.